This is a list of T cell receptor delta chains from one sample in a study of γδ T cells in repeated Plasmodium falciparum infection. TCRdb re-called clones from the multiplex PCR reads via CATT. Among 50,000 or so delta-chain clones, roughly 1.6% were seen once, and the ten largest hold roughly 9.2%. Sequenced input: gamma-delta T cells from blood. These receptors all come from a pool of human donors (malaria-infected and uninfected, not separated). The CDR3 runs from the conserved cysteine through the conserved F or W. The D gene is left open where the match is weak. Clone size is stated in some rows and not others, as once, few, many or a class when expanded.

d_call cdr3_length j_call clone_size v_call cdr3_aa cdr3_nt
TRDD3 22 TRDJ1 many TRDV3 CAFLPFLEQYIGGYPYTDKLIF TGTGCCTTCCTTCCCTTCCTGGAACAGTACATTGGGGGATACCCGTACACCGATAAACTCATCTTT
NA 18 TRDJ1 many TRDV1 CALGEPTLPLGGMDKLIF TGTGCTCTTGGGGAACCCACCCTTCCGCTGGGGGGTATGGATAAACTCATCTTT
TRDD3 19 TRDJ1 many TRDV1 CALGELRPTGGIRSDKLIF TGTGCTCTTGGGGAACTACGGCCTACAGGGGGGATACGCAGTGATAAACTCATCTTT
NA 23 TRDJ1 many TRDV1 CALGELTPYLLRPKSWYTDKLIF TGTGCTCTTGGGGAACTTACTCCCTACCTTCTCCGTCCTAAATCCTGGTACACCGATAAACTCATCTTT
TRDD3 22 TRDJ1 large TRDV1 CALGFSGYTPLGDRTYTDKLIF TGTGCTCTTGGGTTTTCCGGCTACACACCCCTGGGGGACCGAACCTACACCGATAAACTCATCTTT
TRDD3 20 TRDJ1 NA TRDV1 CALGELWRGGIPVDTDKLIF TGTGCTCTTGGGGAACTTTGGCGTGGTGGGATACCGGTTGACACCGATAAACTCATCTTT
NA 21 TRDJ1 many TRDV1 CALGVSTCPPTGVGYTDKLIF TGTGCTCTTGGGGTCAGCACCTGTCCTCCTACTGGGGTAGGGTACACCGATAAACTCATCTTT
NA 14 TRDJ1 many TRDV1 CALGFGGDTDKLIF TGTGCTCTTGGGTTCGGGGGGGACACCGATAAACTCATCTTT
TRDD3 17 TRDJ1 many TRDV1 CALGELVRGGYTDKLIF TGTGCTCTTGGGGAACTCGTACGTGGGGGATACACCGATAAACTCATCTTT
TRDD3 19 TRDJ1 many TRDV1 CALGGFIPYWGIHADKLIF TGTGCTCTTGGGGGATTTATTCCCTACTGGGGGATACACGCCGATAAACTCATCTTT
TRDD3 21 TRDJ2 many TRDV1 CALGELRNTGGSHFLTAQLFF TGTGCTCTTGGGGAACTTCGAAATACTGGGGGTTCCCATTTTTTGACAGCACAACTCTTCTTT
NA 17 TRDJ1 medium-sized TRDV1 CALGTSTNWENTDKLIF TGTGCTCTTGGGACTTCTACAAACTGGGAGAACACCGATAAACTCATCTTT
NA 15 TRDJ1 many TRDV1 CALGENSRGPDKLIF TGTGCTCTTGGGGAAAATAGTCGCGGGCCCGATAAACTCATCTTT
NA 23 TRDJ1 many TRDV1 CALGEPIPTSLVLPDVRTDKLIF TGTGCTCTTGGGGAACCAATCCCTACATCCCTAGTACTCCCCGACGTTCGCACCGATAAACTCATCTTT
NA 23 TRDJ1 many TRDV1 CALGEPPFLQQLGALPYTDKLIF TGTGCTCTTGGGGAACCGCCCTTCCTACAACAACTGGGGGCTCTCCCCTACACCGATAAACTCATCTTT
TRDD2 28 TRDJ1 many TRDV1 CALGAPFLRAQVARNSCGIPPYTDKLIF TGTGCTCTTGGGGCGCCCTTCCTACGTGCACAAGTGGCTCGAAACTCCTGTGGGATCCCTCCGTACACCGATAAACTCATCTTT
TRDD3 17 TRDJ1 many TRDV1 CALGEFYGGGFTDKLIF TGTGCTCTTGGGGAGTTCTACGGTGGGGGATTCACCGATAAACTCATCTTT
NA 22 TRDJ1 many TRDV1 CALGEPYYVGPIPTPYTDKLIF TGTGCTCTTGGGGAACCTTACTACGTGGGTCCCATCCCTACGCCATACACCGATAAACTCATCTTT
TRDD3 25 TRDJ1 medium-sized TRDV1 CALGELVGMYRHAPVLGDTTDKLIF TGTGCTCTTGGGGAACTAGTAGGGATGTACCGACACGCCCCAGTACTGGGGGATACTACCGATAAACTCATCTTT
TRDD3 19 TRDJ2 many TRDV1 CALGVPASYFSGYAAQLFF TGTGCTCTTGGGGTGCCAGCCTCCTACTTTTCGGGATACGCAGCACAACTCTTCTTT
NA 22 TRDJ1 many TRDV1 CALGEERYVGLGTPTYTDKPIF NA
TRDD3 21 TRDJ1 many TRDV1 CALGEPTATWGIRAYTDKLIF TGTGCTCTTGGGGAACCCACCGCAACCTGGGGGATACGGGCCTACACCGATAAACTCATCTTT
NA 15 TRDJ1 many TRDV1 CALGETPGYTDKLIF TGTGCTCTTGGGGAAACCCCGGGATACACCGATAAACTCATCTTT
TRDD3 21 TRDJ1 many TRDV1 CALQSGAPFTGGYAYTDKLIF TGTGCTCTGCAGTCGGGGGCTCCGTTTACTGGGGGATACGCGTACACCGATAAACTCATCTTT
TRDD3 23 TRDJ1 medium-sized TRDV2 CACGKHFLMRGIRSRGCTDKLIF TGTGCCTGTGGCAAACACTTCCTAATGAGGGGGATACGCTCCCGGGGTTGCACCGATAAACTCATCTTT
TRDD3 26 TRDJ3 many TRDV2 CACDSVRTLRSGGGYGSSWDTRQMFF TGTGCCTGTGACAGCGTAAGAACTCTTCGATCTGGCGGGGGATATGGTAGCTCCTGGGACACCCGACAGATGTTTTTC
TRDD3 21 TRDJ1 many TRDV1 CALGEIGLSTLTGGCSDKLIF TGTGCTCTTGGGGAAATTGGCCTAAGTACCCTTACTGGGGGATGTTCCGACAAACTCATCTTT
TRDD3 16 TRDJ1 many TRDV2 CACDPLGDTHTDKLIF TGTGCCTGTGACCCCTTGGGGGATACCCACACCGATAAACTCATCTTT
NA 13 TRDJ1 large TRDV3 CAFRRDYTDKLIF TGTGCCTTTCGGCGCGACTACACCGATAAACTCATCTTT
TRDD3 17 TRDJ1 many TRDV1 CALGERGGILVTDKLIF TGTGCTCTTGGGGAACGTGGGGGGATACTAGTCACCGATAAACTCATCTTT
TRDD3 20 TRDJ1 medium-sized TRDV1 CALGEPRRFTGGFYTDELIF TGTGCTCTTGGGGAACCAAGGCGCTTTACTGGGGGATTCTACACTGATGAACTCATCTTT
NA 21 TRDJ1 many TRDV1 CALGELGPYGTSRGVTDKLIF TGTGCTCTTGGGGAACTCGGGCCCTACGGGACCTCGCGGGGAGTCACCGATAAACTCATCTTT
TRDD2 19 TRDJ1 many TRDV1 CALGEPGFLRSIDTDKLIF TGTGCTCTTGGGGAACCGGGGTTCCTACGGTCTATAGACACCGATAAACTCATCTTT
TRDD3 17 TRDJ1 many TRDV2 CACDGVSTGGYFDKLIF TGTGCCTGTGACGGAGTTAGTACTGGGGGATACTTCGATAAACTCATCTTT
NA 19 TRDJ2 many TRDV1 CALGELYLPVDVLTAQLFF TGTGCTCTTGGGGAACTCTACCTACCTGTGGACGTTTTGACAGCACAACTCTTCTTT
NA 24 TRDJ1 many TRDV1 CALWELDFCQPKREDILNTDKLIF TGTGCTCTTTGGGAACTTGATTTCTGCCAACCTAAACGCGAGGATATATTGAACACCGATAAACTCATCTTT
TRDD3 19 TRDJ1 many TRDV2 CACDPLIYLLGDNTDKLIF TGTGCCTGTGACCCATTAATTTACCTACTGGGGGATAACACCGATAAACTCATCTTT
TRDD3 19 TRDJ1 many TRDV1 CALGEKRKGYWGNTDKLIF TGTGCTCTTGGGGAAAAAAGGAAAGGTTACTGGGGGAACACCGATAAACTCATCTTT
TRDD3 23 TRDJ1 many TRDV1 CALGELTSPRFRYWGIIGDKLIF TGTGCTCTTGGGGAACTTACCTCCCCCCGTTTTAGGTACTGGGGGATAATCGGCGATAAACTCATCTTT
NA 26 TRDJ1 many TRDV1 CALGDVDDPTYPQGSPHAAYTDKLIF TGTGCTCTTGGGGATGTGGATGATCCTACGTACCCTCAGGGTTCCCCCCATGCCGCATACACCGATAAACTCATCTTT
TRDD3 20 TRDJ1 many TRDV1 CALGELYSYWGIIGTDKLIF TGTGCTCTTGGGGAACTGTACAGTTACTGGGGGATAATTGGGACCGATAAACTCATCTTT
TRDD3 23 TRDJ4 many TRDV1 CALGERVRKGIAGGYFQSRPLIF TGTGCTCTTGGGGAACGAGTAAGAAAGGGCATTGCTGGGGGATATTTCCAGTCCAGACCCCTGATCTTT
TRDD3 19 TRDJ1 many TRAV36/DV7 CAVEVGTAWGSGNTDKLIF TGTGCTGTGGAAGTAGGTACTGCCTGGGGGAGCGGGAACACCGATAAACTCATCTTT
TRDD2 19 TRDJ1 medium-sized TRDV1 CALGDNLPSSFQFTDKLIF TGTGCTCTTGGGGATAACCTGCCTTCCTCTTTTCAGTTCACCGATAAACTCATCTTT
NA 16 TRDJ1 many TRDV1 CALVEEQISLTDKLIF TGTGCTCTTGTGGAAGAACAAATCTCTCTTACCGATAAACTCATCTTT
NA 23 TRDJ1 many TRDV1 CALGELGFFLPRSRARYTDKLIF TGTGCTCTTGGGGAACTAGGATTCTTCCTGCCCAGGTCTCGGGCACGATACACCGATAAACTCATCTTT
TRDD3 19 TRDJ1 many TRDV1 CALSLPKGDGLGDTGKLIF TGTGCTCTTAGCCTTCCTAAGGGAGACGGACTGGGGGATACGGGTAAACTCATCTTT
NA 21 TRDJ1 NA TRDV1 CALGDIVFPLLGDGSTDKLIF TGTGCTCTTGGGGATATAGTTTTCCCCTTACTGGGAGATGGATCTACTGATAAGCTCATCTTT
TRDD3 28 TRDJ1 many TRDV1 CALGEHYGWERLRAVLGGYNPYTDKLIF TGTGCTCTTGGGGAACATTACGGATGGGAAAGGTTACGGGCCGTACTCGGGGGATACAACCCGTACACCGATAAACTCATCTTT
NA 18 TRDJ1 many TRDV1 CALGERPKEYRCADKLIF TGTGCTCTTGGGGAACGCCCTAAGGAATATCGGTGTGCCGATAAACTCATCTTT
TRDD3 26 TRDJ1 many TRDV1 CALGESFFPPLQRGILWVGYTDKLIF TGTGCTCTTGGGGAGTCCTTCTTCCCACCCCTCCAACGGGGGATACTCTGGGTCGGGTACACCGATAAACTCATCTTT
NA 20 TRDJ1 many TRDV1 CALGDTPNPLGVQYTDKLIF TGTGCTCTTGGGGATACCCCTAATCCCCTCGGGGTCCAGTACACCGATAAACTCATCTTT
TRDD3 23 TRDJ1 many TRDV1 CALGEGGTPPVTWGAWYTDKLIF TGTGCTCTTGGGGAAGGAGGGACTCCTCCTGTTACCTGGGGGGCCTGGTACACCGATAAACTCATCTTT